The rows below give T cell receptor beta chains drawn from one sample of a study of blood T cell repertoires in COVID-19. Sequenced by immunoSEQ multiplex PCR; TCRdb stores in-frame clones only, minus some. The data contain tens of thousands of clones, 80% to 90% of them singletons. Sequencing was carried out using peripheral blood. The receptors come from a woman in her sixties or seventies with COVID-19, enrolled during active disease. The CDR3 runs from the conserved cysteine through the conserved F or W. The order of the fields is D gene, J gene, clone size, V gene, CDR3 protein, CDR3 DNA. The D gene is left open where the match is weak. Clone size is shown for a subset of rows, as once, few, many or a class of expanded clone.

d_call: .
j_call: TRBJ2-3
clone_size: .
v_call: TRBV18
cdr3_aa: CASSPWGRGTDTQYF
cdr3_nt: TGTGCCAGCTCACCTTGGGGCCGGGGCACAGATACGCAGTATTTT

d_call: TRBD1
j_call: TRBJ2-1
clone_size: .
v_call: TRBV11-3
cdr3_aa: CASSLEAGGRGNEQFF
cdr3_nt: TGTGCCAGCAGCTTAGAGGCAGGGGGTAGGGGAAATGAGCAGTTCTTC

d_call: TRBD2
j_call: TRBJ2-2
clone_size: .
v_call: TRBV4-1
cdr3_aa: CASSQDGLAGVTGELFF
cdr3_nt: TGCGCCAGCAGCCAAGATGGGCTAGCGGGTGTCACCGGGGAGCTGTTTTTT

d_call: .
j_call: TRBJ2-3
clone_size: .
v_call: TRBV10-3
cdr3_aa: CAIGTGGTATDTQYF
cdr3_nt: TGTGCCATCGGGACGGGAGGGACAGCCACAGATACGCAGTATTTT

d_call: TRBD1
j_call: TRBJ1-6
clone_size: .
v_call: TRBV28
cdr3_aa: CASSPRQGFISSPLHF
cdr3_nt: TGTGCCAGCAGTCCTCGACAGGGGTTTATTAGTTCACCCCTCCACTTT

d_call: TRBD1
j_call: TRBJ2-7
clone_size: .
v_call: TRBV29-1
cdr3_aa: CSVQAGGSYEQYF
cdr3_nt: TGCAGCGTTCAGGCAGGGGGCTCCTACGAGCAGTACTTC

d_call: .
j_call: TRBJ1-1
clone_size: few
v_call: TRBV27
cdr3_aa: CASSLFRGTEAFF
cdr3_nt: TGTGCCAGCAGTTTATTTCGGGGGACTGAAGCTTTCTTT

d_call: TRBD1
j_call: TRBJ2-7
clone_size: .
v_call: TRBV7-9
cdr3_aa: CASSNQGQDVF
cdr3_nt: TGTGCCAGCAGCAACCAAGGACAGGACGTATTC

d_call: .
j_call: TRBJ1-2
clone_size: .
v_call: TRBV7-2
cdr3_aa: CASSQDSLNYGYTF
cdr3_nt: TGTGCCAGCAGCCAAGACAGCCTTAACTATGGCTACACCTTC

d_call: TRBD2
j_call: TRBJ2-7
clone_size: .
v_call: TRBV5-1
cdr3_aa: CASSPTLAGAYEQYF
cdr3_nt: TGCGCCAGCAGCCCGACTCTAGCGGGAGCCTACGAGCAGTACTTC

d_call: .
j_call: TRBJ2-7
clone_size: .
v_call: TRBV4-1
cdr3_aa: CASSLGARSGDEQYF
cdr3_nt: TGCGCCAGCAGCCTCGGGGCGAGGTCGGGGGACGAGCAGTACTTC

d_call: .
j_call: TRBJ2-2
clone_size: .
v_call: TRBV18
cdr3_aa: CASSPPGSGRGELFF
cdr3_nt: TGTGCCAGCTCACCACCTGGAAGCGGTCGGGGGGAGCTGTTTTTT

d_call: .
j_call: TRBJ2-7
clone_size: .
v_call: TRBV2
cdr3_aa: CASRRAGEQYF
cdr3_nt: TGTGCCAGCCGCAGGGCTGGCGAGCAGTACTTC

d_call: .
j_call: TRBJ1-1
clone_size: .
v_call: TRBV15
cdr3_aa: CATSSAWATEAFF
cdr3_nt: TGTGCCACCAGCAGTGCTTGGGCAACTGAAGCTTTCTTT

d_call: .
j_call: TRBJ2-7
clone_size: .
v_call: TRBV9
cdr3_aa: CASSKKWGESYEQYF
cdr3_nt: TGTGCCAGCAGCAAAAAATGGGGGGAATCCTACGAGCAGTACTTC

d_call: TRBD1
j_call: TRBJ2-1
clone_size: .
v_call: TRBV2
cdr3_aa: CASREKTTGGPYNEQFF
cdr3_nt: TGTGCCAGCAGGGAAAAGACAACAGGGGGCCCATACAATGAGCAGTTCTTC

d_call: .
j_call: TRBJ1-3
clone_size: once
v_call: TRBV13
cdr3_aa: CASNARGGNTIYF
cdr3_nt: TGTGCCAGCAATGCAAGAGGGGGAAACACCATATATTTT

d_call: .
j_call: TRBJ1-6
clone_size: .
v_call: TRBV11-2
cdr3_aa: CASSLDLLRDNSPLHF
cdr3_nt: TGTGCCAGCAGCTTAGATCTCCTACGGGATAATTCACCCCTCCACTTT

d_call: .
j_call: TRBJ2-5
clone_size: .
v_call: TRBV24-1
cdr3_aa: CATSDLRQGLGETQYF
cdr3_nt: TGTGCCACCAGTGATTTGCGGCAGGGGTTAGGTGAGACCCAGTACTTC

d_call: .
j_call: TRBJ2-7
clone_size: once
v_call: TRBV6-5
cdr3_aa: CASGSGREQYF
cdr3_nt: TGTGCCAGCGGTTCTGGGCGCGAGCAGTACTTC

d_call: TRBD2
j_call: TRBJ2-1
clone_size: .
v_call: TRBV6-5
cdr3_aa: CASSYTASGLYNEQFF
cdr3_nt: TGTGCCAGCAGTTACACGGCTAGCGGCTTATACAATGAGCAGTTCTTC

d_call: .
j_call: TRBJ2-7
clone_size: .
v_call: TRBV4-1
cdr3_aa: CASSQGDSYEQYF
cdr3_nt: TGCGCCAGCAGCCAAGGCGACTCCTACGAGCAGTACTTC

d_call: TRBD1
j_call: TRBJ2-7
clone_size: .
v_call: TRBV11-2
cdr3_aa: CASSQNRGLVYEQYF
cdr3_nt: TGTGCCAGCAGCCAGAACAGGGGGCTAGTCTACGAGCAGTACTTC

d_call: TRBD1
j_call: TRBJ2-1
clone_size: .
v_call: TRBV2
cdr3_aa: CASHQRGGSGNEQFF
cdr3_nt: TGTGCCAGCCATCAACGAGGGGGCTCTGGTAATGAGCAGTTCTTC

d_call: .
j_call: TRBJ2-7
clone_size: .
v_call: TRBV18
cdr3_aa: CASSLDFYEQHF
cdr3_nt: TGTGCCAGCTCACTAGACTTCTACGAGCAGCACTTC

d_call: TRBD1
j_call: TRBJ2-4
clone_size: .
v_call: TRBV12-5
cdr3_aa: CASGLAGTDTVSYKNIQYF
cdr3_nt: TGTGCTAGTGGTTTGGCCGGGACAGATACTGTTTCTTACAAAAACATTCAGTACTTC

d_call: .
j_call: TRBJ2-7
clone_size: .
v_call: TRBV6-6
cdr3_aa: CASTITESYEQYF
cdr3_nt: TGTGCCAGCACTATTACAGAGTCCTACGAGCAGTACTTC

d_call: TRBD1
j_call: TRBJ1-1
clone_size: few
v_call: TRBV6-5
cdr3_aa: CASRNRGGTEAFF
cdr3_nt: TGTGCCAGCAGGAACAGGGGGGGCACTGAAGCTTTCTTT

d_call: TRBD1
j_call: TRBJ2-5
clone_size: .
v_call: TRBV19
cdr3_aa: CASSTGGEETQYF
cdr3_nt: TGTGCCAGTAGTACAGGGGGCGAGGAGACCCAGTACTTC

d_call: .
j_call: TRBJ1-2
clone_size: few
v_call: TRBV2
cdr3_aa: CASRYRDNNYGYTF
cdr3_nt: TGTGCCAGCAGGTATAGGGACAATAACTATGGCTACACCTTC

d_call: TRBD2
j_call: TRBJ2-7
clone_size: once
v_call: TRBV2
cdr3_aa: CARTTSGRAGNEQYF
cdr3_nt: TGTGCCAGGACAACTAGCGGGAGGGCCGGGAACGAGCAGTACTTC

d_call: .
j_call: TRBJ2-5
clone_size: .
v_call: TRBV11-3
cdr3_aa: CASSPRLSGETQYF
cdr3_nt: TGTGCCAGCAGCCCGAGGCTATCGGGGGAGACCCAGTACTTC

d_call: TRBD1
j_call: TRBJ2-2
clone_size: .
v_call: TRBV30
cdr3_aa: CAWRRQGAWAGELFF
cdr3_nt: TGTGCCTGGAGACGGCAGGGGGCATGGGCCGGGGAGCTGTTTTTT

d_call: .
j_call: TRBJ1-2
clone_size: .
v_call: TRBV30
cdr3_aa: CAWSAQVASFYGYTF
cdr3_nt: TGTGCCTGGAGTGCACAGGTGGCTTCTTTCTATGGCTACACCTTC

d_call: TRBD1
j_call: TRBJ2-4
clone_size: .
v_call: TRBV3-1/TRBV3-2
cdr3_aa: CASSLTGVAKNIQYF
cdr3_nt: TGTGCCAGCAGCCTGACAGGGGTGGCCAAAAACATTCAGTACTTC

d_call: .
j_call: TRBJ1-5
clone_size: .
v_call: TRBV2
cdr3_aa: CASSEARGQPQHF
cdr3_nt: TGTGCCAGCAGTGAGGCCAGGGGTCAGCCCCAGCATTTT

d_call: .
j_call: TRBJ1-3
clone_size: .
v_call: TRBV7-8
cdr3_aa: CASSQNQPGGSGNTIYF
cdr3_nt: TGTGCCAGCAGCCAAAACCAGCCGGGGGGCAGTGGAAACACCATATATTTT

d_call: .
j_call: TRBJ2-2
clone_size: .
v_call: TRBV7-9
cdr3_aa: CASSPPPDKGGTGELFF
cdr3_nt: TGTGCCAGCAGCCCTCCACCGGACAAGGGAGGTACCGGGGAGCTGTTTTTT

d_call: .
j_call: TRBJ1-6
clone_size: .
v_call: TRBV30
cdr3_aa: CAWSGGSRSSYNSPLHF
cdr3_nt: TGTGCCTGGAGTGGGGGCAGCCGGAGCTCCTATAATTCACCCCTCCACTTT

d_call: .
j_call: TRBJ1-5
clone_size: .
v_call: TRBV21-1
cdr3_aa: CASSQTPRDILNQPQHF
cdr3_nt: TGTGCCAGCAGTCAAACGCCCCGGGACATCCTCAATCAGCCCCAGCATTTT

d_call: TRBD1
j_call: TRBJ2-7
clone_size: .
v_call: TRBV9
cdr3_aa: CASSTGTGSMYEQYF
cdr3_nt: TGTGCCAGCAGCACAGGGACAGGATCTATGTACGAGCAGTACTTC

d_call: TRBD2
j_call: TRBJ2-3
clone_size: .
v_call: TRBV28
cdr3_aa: CASSSSGTIPDTQYF
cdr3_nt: TGTGCCAGCAGTTCCAGCGGGACCATCCCAGATACGCAGTATTTT

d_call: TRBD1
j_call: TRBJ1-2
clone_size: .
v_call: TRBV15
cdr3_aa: CATSRPGQGALYGYTF
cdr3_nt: TGTGCCACCAGCAGACCAGGACAGGGAGCCCTATACGGCTACACCTTC

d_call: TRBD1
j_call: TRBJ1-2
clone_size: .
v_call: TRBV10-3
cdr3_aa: CAIQGPNYGYTF
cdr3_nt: TGTGCCATACAGGGGCCTAACTATGGCTACACCTTC

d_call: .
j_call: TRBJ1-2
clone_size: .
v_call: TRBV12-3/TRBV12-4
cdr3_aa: CASSFTGYGYTF
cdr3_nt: TGTGCCAGCAGTTTCACAGGGTATGGCTACACCTTC